This TCR beta chain was recorded in a study of shared clonotypes between healthy human individuals. Naive CD8 cells, CD45RO-negative and positively selected for CCR7, excluded terminally differentiated effector memory CD45RA+ cells. Using approximately 190 ng DNA, tens of thousands of T cell genomes, the sorted-subset replicate PCRs were run. Some clones are missing from TCRdb's copy, which holds only in-frame ones; the method was immunoSEQ multiplex PCR. The sample records over 2 million clones, about 95% being singletons. As to this clone: What it binds is not known.

Study-level points and caveats: Sorted-subset samples were not fully sequenced, rarefaction indicated.

This sequence was found in a man younger than 30 in good health. The specimen sequenced was naive CD8+ T cells sorted from blood.

CDR3 sequence reads: CASSVQGKGDGYTF. CDR3 sequence (DNA): TGCGCCAGCAGCGTACAGGGGAAGGGGGATGGCTACACCTTC. This chain links TRBV4-3 with TRBJ1-2; TRBD1 aligns across 7 bases. The CDR3 is made up of 14 amino acids. J gave up 6 bases and V 5 bases, and 9 bases lay outside the gene matches. Germline-derived CDR1 and CDR2 are LGHNA and YSLEER.